Below are 4 T cell receptor beta chains sequenced from a single sample in a study of blood T cell repertoires in COVID-19. Profiling relied on immunoSEQ multiplex PCR, and the TCRdb table lists in-frame clones only, not all of them. The data show about 150,000 clones, 80% to 85% seen once. Sequencing input: peripheral blood. All receptors come from a woman aged 55-69 years with active or convalescent COVID-19.

The V gene is TRBV5-1, the J gene TRBJ1-3, with TRBD1 as a possible D gene (5 bases). Germline V gene lookup returns CDR1 SGHRS and CDR2 YFSETQ. This CDR3 comprises 15 residues. V lost 0 bases and J lost 3, with 10 bases in between. The CDR3 sequence: CASSLVGRDGNTIYF. CDR3 in DNA: TGCGCCAGCAGCTTGGTGGGCAGGGATGGAAACACCATATATTTT.

The chain links TRBV19 to TRBJ2-2; 10 bases agree with TRBD2. The CDR3 contains 16 residues. CDR1 is LNHDA, CDR2 SQIVND, per germline (reference sequence). Trimming took 5 bases from V and 2 from J; bases not matched to a gene: 5. This CDR3 reads CASSHSGRRNTGELFF. The CDR3 DNA sequence: TGTGCCAGTAGTCATAGCGGGAGGCGTAACACCGGGGAGCTGTTTTTT.

The V call is TRBV7-9, the J call TRBJ2-7; 8 nucleotides match TRBD2. The germline CDR1 and CDR2 sequences are SEHNR and FQNEAQ (reference sequence). V trimming: 3 bases; J trimming: 2 bases; junction bases outside the gene matches: 6. The CDR3 loop spans 15 amino acids. Written as DNA, the CDR3 is TGTGCCAGCAGCTTTTATAGCGGGGAAACCTACGAGCAGTACTTC. Translating gives CASSFYSGETYEQYF.

The V call is TRBV28, the J call TRBJ2-3; 9 nucleotides line up with TRBD1. CDR3 length: 14 amino acids. V lost 7 bases, J lost 5 bases, and 7 bases stayed unmatched. Germline CDR1 MDHEN, CDR2 SYDVKM. The CDR3 reads CASTPDRGQDTQYF. The CDR3 DNA follows: TGTGCCAGCACCCCGGACAGGGGACAAGATACGCAGTATTTT. Using reference TRBV28 and TRBJ2-3 for the parts outside the CDR3, the full variable domain is DVKVTQSSRYLVKRTGEKVFLECVQDMDHENMFWYRQDPGLGLRLIYFSYDVKMKEKGDIPEGYSVSREKKERFSLILESASTNQTSMYLCASTPDRGQDTQYFGPGTRLTVL.